This TCR beta chain was recorded in a study of CD8+CD57+ T cells in acquired aplastic anemia. Genomic DNA, the template, was used for profiling of the TCR beta VDJ and CDR3. Using its own MiXCR run on the reads, TCRdb lists one record per CDR3 protein. The sample lists fewer than 300,000 distinct CDR3 sequences, approximately 86% occurring once. CDR3 length: 15 amino acids. V lost 5 bases and J 0 bases, leaving 11 bases between the germline ends. The germline V gene has CDR1 SGHNT and CDR2 YENEEA. Notes on the study in general: Researchers report that 25 to 35 CD8+ CDR3 sequences appeared in both patients and controls.

There are many counts of this clonotype. Its target is unknown. Sequencing involved patients with CD8+CD57+ cell expansion previously shown by flow cytometry. This sequence was found in a human donor with aplastic anemia. The sequenced material came from sorted CD4+, CD8+, or CD8+CD57+ T cells (not recorded which) from PBMCs. The rearrangement uses TRBV11-3 and TRBJ2-1; unclear D gene. Written as DNA, the CDR3 is TGTGCCAGCAGCCTGCTCACGAGCTCCTACAATGAGCAGTTCTTC. Translated, it gives CASSLLTSSYNEQFF.